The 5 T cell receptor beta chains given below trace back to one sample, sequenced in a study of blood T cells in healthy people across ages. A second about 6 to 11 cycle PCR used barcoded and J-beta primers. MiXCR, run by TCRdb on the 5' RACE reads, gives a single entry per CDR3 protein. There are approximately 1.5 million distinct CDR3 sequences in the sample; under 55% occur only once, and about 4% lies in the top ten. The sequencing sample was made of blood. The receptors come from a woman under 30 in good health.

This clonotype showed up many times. CDR3 residues: CASSQSAYTDTQYF. CDR3 sequence (DNA): TGTGCCAGCAGCCAGAGCGCTTACACAGATACGCAGTATTTT. The V gene is TRBV3-1, the J gene TRBJ2-3; D is ambiguous. The CDR3 spans 14 residues. Looked up from germline, CDR1 is LGHDT and CDR2 is YNNKEL (reference sequence). Trimming took 3 bases from V and 2 from J, leaving 9 bases between them.

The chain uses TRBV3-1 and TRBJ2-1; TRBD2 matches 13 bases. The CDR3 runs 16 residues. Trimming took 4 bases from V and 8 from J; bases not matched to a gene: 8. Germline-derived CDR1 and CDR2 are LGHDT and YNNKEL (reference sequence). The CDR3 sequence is CASSLGLAGVTDEQFF. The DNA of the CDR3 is TGTGCCAGCAGCCTAGGACTAGCGGGAGTCACGGATGAGCAGTTCTTC.

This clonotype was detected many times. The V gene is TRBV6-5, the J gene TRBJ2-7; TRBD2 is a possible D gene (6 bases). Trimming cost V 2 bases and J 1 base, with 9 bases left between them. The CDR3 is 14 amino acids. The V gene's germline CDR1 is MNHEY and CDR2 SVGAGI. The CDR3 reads CASSYSGLSYEQYF. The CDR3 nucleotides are TGTGCCAGCAGTTACAGCGGGCTATCCTACGAGCAGTACTTC.

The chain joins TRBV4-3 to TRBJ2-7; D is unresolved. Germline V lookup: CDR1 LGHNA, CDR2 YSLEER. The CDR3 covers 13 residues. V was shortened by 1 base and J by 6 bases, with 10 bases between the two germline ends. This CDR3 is CASSQGEGAEQYF. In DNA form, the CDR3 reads TGCGCCAGCAGCCAAGGAGAAGGCGCCGAGCAGTACTTC.

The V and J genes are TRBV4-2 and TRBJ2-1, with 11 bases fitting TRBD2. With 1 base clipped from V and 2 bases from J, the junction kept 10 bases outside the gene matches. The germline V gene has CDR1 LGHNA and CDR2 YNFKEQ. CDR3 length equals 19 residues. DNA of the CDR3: TGTGCCAGCAGCCAAGGGGCTTCCGGGACTAGCGGAACCTACAATGAGCAGTTCTTC. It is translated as CASSQGASGTSGTYNEQFF.